The clone carrying this T cell receptor (beta chain) was seen many times. Its antigen is currently unknown. This sample is part of a study of T cells after yellow fever vaccination. Study-level findings and limits: Sorted repertoires could include abundant contaminating clonotypes from bulk cells. The booster response re-showed most primary clones: over 95% CD4, approximately 86% CD8.

TCRdb redid the calling of the 5' RACE reads with MiXCR, one entry per CDR3 protein. The sample has roughly 150,000 distinct CDR3 sequences, under 8% seen once. Germline CDR1 and CDR2: MNHEY and SVGAGI. This CDR3 spans 16 amino acids. The V gene lost 0 bases and the J gene lost 1 base, with 7 bases spanning the gap. Sequences were derived from CD4+ T cells sorted from PBMCs, sampled 10 days after the yellow fever booster vaccination. This TCR was sampled from a young man who received the YFV17D yellow fever vaccine. The chain recombines TRBV6-5 with TRBJ2-6, with D unresolved. The CDR3 DNA reads TGTGCCAGCAGTTACTCGAGTCGTTCTGGGGCCAACGTCCTGACTTTC. Amino acid sequence: CASSYSSRSGANVLTF.